This TCR beta chain came from a study of cytomegalovirus exposure and HLA in healthy donors. Turning to the study itself: Tens of millions of unique TCR sequences came from HLA-typed donors in an early release. Study findings and constraints: In a later analysis, parvovirus B19, influenza, CMV and Epstein-Barr virus appeared linked to several top co-occurrence clusters. According to a later analysis, most TCR beta chains associated with CMV appeared HLA-restricted.

For this clone: What it binds is not known.

Per germline, CDR1 LNHDA and CDR2 SQIVND (reference sequence). Trimming stripped 6 bases from V and 6 bases from J, with 17 bases between. The CDR3 is made up of 15 amino acids. Primers: 60 Vbeta forward and 13 Jbeta reverse. TCRdb's table, derived via immunoSEQ multiplex PCR, lists solely in-frame clones and lacks some. The data hold nearly 110,000 clones, with 71% observed a single time. Sequences were obtained from PBMCs. The clonotype was recovered from a female donor in good health and CMV-seronegative. This rearrangement joins TRBV19 to TRBJ1-4; maybe TRBD1 (6 bases). For the CDR3, the DNA is TGTGCCAGTAGGGTCGGCGACAGGATATATGAAAAACTGTTTTTT. The encoded protein is CASRVGDRIYEKLFF.